These T cell receptor beta chains were read from a single sample in a study of CD8 T cells in Susac syndrome. TCRdb re-called the immunoSEQ multiplex PCR reads through MiXCR, storing one row per CDR3 protein. The table lists 100,000 to 150,000 distinct CDR3 sequences, more than 80% of them singletons. The specimen was CD8+ T cells from PBMCs. Every receptor here comes from a human donor with multiple sclerosis. CDR3s include the opening cysteine and the closing phenylalanine or tryptophan. The D gene is left open where the match is weak. A row's size may be missing; if present it is once, few, many or a size class.

V	size	D	J	DNA	CDR3
TRBV20-1	-	-	TRBJ1-4	TGCAGTGCTAGTTGGCAGGGTAGTCCTGAAAAACTGTTTTTT	CSASWQGSPEKLFF
TRBV12-3/TRBV12-4	once	TRBD1	TRBJ2-3	TGTGCCAGCAGTTTTGAGGGGGCCACAGATACGCAGTATTTT	CASSFEGATDTQYF
TRBV7-9	-	TRBD1	TRBJ2-3	TGTGCCAGCAGCTCCAACAGGGGGCGAGTCACAGATACGCAGTATTTT	CASSSNRGRVTDTQYF
TRBV20-1	-	TRBD2	TRBJ2-1	TGCAGTGCTAGCTCCTCGGGACTAGGCGGCAATGAGCAGTTCTTC	CSASSSGLGGNEQFF
TRBV13	-	-	TRBJ2-3	TGTGCCAGCAGCTTTTCAGATACGCAGTATTTT	CASSFSDTQYF
TRBV12-3/TRBV12-4	-	-	TRBJ1-1	TGTGCCAGCAGTCAAAGTGAACCGAACACTGAAGCTTTCTTT	CASSQSEPNTEAFF
TRBV11-2	-	-	TRBJ2-7	TGTGCCAGCAGCTTAGTCGCCAGGCCCTACGAGCAGTACTTC	CASSLVARPYEQYF
TRBV7-9	-	-	TRBJ2-2	TGTGCCAGCAGCACCCCACAGGGCCAGAACACCGGGGAGCTGTTTTTT	CASSTPQGQNTGELFF
TRBV3-1	-	-	TRBJ2-7	TGTGCCAGCAGCGCCGGGGTGGGGACCTACGAGCAGTACTTC	CASSAGVGTYEQYF
TRBV5-6	-	-	TRBJ2-3	TGTGCCAGCAGACTTCTCCCGATCGCAGATACGCAGTATTTT	CASRLLPIADTQYF
TRBV12-3/TRBV12-4	-	-	TRBJ1-1	TGTGCCAGCAGTTACGGGACACTCACTGAAGCTTTCTTT	CASSYGTLTEAFF
TRBV7-9	few	-	TRBJ1-1	TGTGCCAGCAGCCGACGGAACACTGAAGCTTTCTTT	CASSRRNTEAFF
TRBV7-9	-	-	TRBJ2-6	TGTGCCAGCAGCTTAGACCGCCCGGGGTCCGGGGCCAACGTCCTGACTTTC	CASSLDRPGSGANVLTF
TRBV20-1	-	-	TRBJ2-4	TGCAGTGCTAGAGATAGGAACCCGTGGGCCAAAAACATTCAGTACTTC	CSARDRNPWAKNIQYF
TRBV7-9	once	-	TRBJ1-4	TGTGCCAGCAGCAAAACAGTGGGGGCTGCAACTAATGAAAAACTGTTTTTT	CASSKTVGAATNEKLFF
TRBV5-1	-	-	TRBJ1-1	TGCGCCAGCAGCGAACGCGCAGGGTCCACTGAAGCTTTCTTT	CASSERAGSTEAFF
TRBV27	-	-	TRBJ2-3	TGTGCCAGCAGATCTTGGACATCCCATCGGGGAACAGATACGCAGTATTTT	CASRSWTSHRGTDTQYF
TRBV7-9	-	TRBD2	TRBJ2-5	TGTGCCAGCAGCTTAGCGGCTAGCGGATCATACAAAGAGACCCAGTACTTC	CASSLAASGSYKETQYF
TRBV5-1	-	-	TRBJ1-1	TGCGCCAGCAGCTCCTCCGGCGGGCGAGCGAATGTAGACACTGAAGCTTTCTTT	CASSSSGGRANVDTEAFF
TRBV20-1	-	TRBD1	TRBJ1-2	TGCAGTGCTCGGACAGGGTTGAGTCATGGCTACACCTTC	CSARTGLSHGYTF
TRBV6-1	-	-	TRBJ1-2	TGTGCCGTCTTAACCCACCCGTTGTCAGAGAACTATGGCTACACCTTC	CAVLTHPLSENYGYTF